This TCR beta chain was identified in a study of T cell responses to AZD1222 COVID-19 vaccine. Study-wide results and caveats: Repertoires in all cases were sampled only once the peak T cell response had passed. Spike-specific TCR repertoires showed rising breadth and depth after two AZD1222 doses.

The V and J ends lost 5 bases and 7 bases, in that order; junction bases with no gene match: 7. The CDR3 loop spans 14 amino acids. Germline CDR1 is MDHEN and CDR2 is SYDVKM. The repertoire was sequenced with immunoSEQ multiplex PCR; TCRdb's copy has only in-frame clones and lacks some. The sample has 150,000 to 200,000 clones, over 80% seen once. Points on this clone: Its antigen is currently unknown.

This specimen was peripheral blood, taken on day 0 of MenACWY control vaccination. The chain carries TRBV28 and TRBJ2-2; 7 bases align to TRBD2. This TCR was recovered from an adult in good health. The CDR3 spells CASSPRLAHGELFF. In DNA form, the CDR3 reads TGTGCCAGCAGTCCCCGACTAGCCCACGGGGAGCTGTTTTTT.